Below, 29 T cell receptor beta chains from the same sample are listed, as sequenced in a study of T cells in Graves' hyperthyroidism and ophthalmopathy. Template material for amplifying TCR beta CDR3 regions consisted of RNA transcripts. The study used the HTBI primer set for a first-round RT-PCR of the TCR CDR3. Via MiXCR, TCRdb re-called the multiplex PCR reads, giving one row per CDR3 protein. Counted here are around 300,000 distinct CDR3 sequences, 22% occurring once; the ten biggest clones make up under 65%. Sequencing input: blood. The receptors come from a man aged 30 to 45 with Graves' ophthalmopathy.

This clonotype has a handful of counts. The chain carries TRBV2 and TRBJ2-1; 8 bases line up with TRBD1. Germline CDR1 and CDR2: SNHLY and FYNNEI. The CDR3 consists of 12 residues. V shed 9 bases and J 10 bases; nucleotides not matched to a gene: 8. The CDR3, as DNA: TGTGCCAGTACAGGGGGAAGGTACGAGCAGTTCTTC. As protein: CASTGGRYEQFF. Together with reference TRBV2 and TRBJ2-1, the CDR3 gives the full variable domain: EPEVTQTPSHQVTQMGQEVILRCVPISNHLYFYWYRQILGQKVEFLVSFYNNEISEKSEIFDDQFSVERPDGSNFTLKIRSTKLEDSAMYFCASTGGRYEQFFGPGTRLTVL.

This clonotype was recorded many times. The chain recombines TRBV9 with TRBJ2-1; TRBD2 aligns across 8 bases. This CDR3 contains 15 residues. CDR1 is SGDLS and CDR2 is YYNGEE in the germline V gene. V lost 2 bases and J lost 0; bases outside the gene matches: 1. The CDR3 sequence: CASSVSGSSYNEQFF. DNA of the CDR3: TGTGCCAGCAGCGTCAGCGGGAGCTCCTACAATGAGCAGTTCTTC.

This clonotype was found a few times. The chain recombines TRBV3-1 with TRBJ2-1; 14 positions agree with TRBD2. Germline V CDR1 and CDR2: LGHDT, YNNKEL (reference sequence). The length of the CDR3 is 17 residues. V shed 0 bases and J 7 bases; nucleotides not matched to a gene: 5. CDR3 sequence reads: CASSQDLGTSGSNEQFF. Written as DNA, the CDR3 is TGTGCCAGCAGCCAAGATCTTGGGACTAGCGGGAGTAATGAGCAGTTCTTC.

This clonotype was picked up many times. The chain is built from TRBV29-1 and TRBJ2-7; D gene ambiguous. Deletions cut 4 bases from V and 3 bases from J, with 7 bases between. Germline V gene data show CDR1 as SQVTM and CDR2 as ANQGSEA. This CDR3 is built from 11 residues. The CDR3 sequence is CSVVSLYEQYF. For the CDR3, the DNA is TGCAGCGTTGTCTCACTCTACGAGCAGTACTTC.

J is TRBJ1-2 and V is TRBV7-3; TRBD1 matches at 8 bases. V lost 5 bases, J lost 7 bases, and 6 bases stayed unmatched. CDR1 SGHTA and CDR2 FQGTGA come from the germline V gene. The CDR3 is 13 amino acids. The CDR3 here is CASSLWDRTGYTF. CDR3 coding DNA: TGTGCCAGCAGCCTCTGGGACAGGACTGGCTACACCTTC.

The V and J genes are TRBV12-3 or TRBV12-4 and TRBJ1-6, with no clear D. This CDR3 has 16 amino acids. V lost 4 bases and J 7 bases, leaving 17 bases between the germline ends. The chain's CDR3 is CASSSAHPGANSPLHF. The CDR3 DNA follows: TGTGCCAGCAGTTCAGCCCATCCCGGAGCGAATTCACCCCTCCACTTT.

A few counts support this clonotype. The rearrangement uses TRBV12-3 or TRBV12-4 and TRBJ2-7, with D uncertain. The V end was cut by 2 bases, the J end by 2 bases, with 7 bases between. The CDR3 is 13 amino acids. The CDR3 loop reads CASSLPSTYEQYF. The CDR3 DNA reads as TGTGCCAGCAGTTTACCAAGTACCTACGAGCAGTACTTC.

This clonotype was seen ten or more times. The rearrangement links TRBV7-2 to TRBJ2-3; D is perhaps TRBD1 or TRBD2 (5 bases each). The CDR3 covers 15 residues. Germline V gives CDR1 SGHTA, CDR2 FQGNSA. V shed 2 bases and J shed 0 bases, with 9 bases lying between them. The CDR3 nucleotides read TGTGCCAGCAGCTTATCCTGGGGGAGCACAGATACGCAGTATTTT. As protein: CASSLSWGSTDTQYF.

The chain links TRBV28 to TRBJ1-6; 9 bases match TRBD1. This CDR3 is 14 amino acids long. Germline-derived CDR1 and CDR2 are MDHEN and SYDVKM. Unmatched junction bases numbered 7, after V lost 7 bases and J lost 9 bases. In DNA form, the CDR3 reads TGTGCCAGCACCGTCCCGGGACAGGGTTCACCCCTCCACTTT. Translating gives CASTVPGQGSPLHF.

This clonotype was seen a handful of times. The V and J genes are TRBV5-1 and TRBJ1-4; the D gene is possibly TRBD1 (6 bases). The CDR3 loop spans 15 amino acids. Germline V gives CDR1 SGHRS, CDR2 YFSETQ. V lost 4 bases and J 3 bases, leaving 13 bases between the germline ends. The CDR3 sequence: CASSMRQAANEKLFF. The CDR3 DNA reads as TGCGCCAGCAGCATGAGACAGGCGGCTAATGAAAAACTGTTTTTT.

This clonotype has more than one count but fewer than ten. The rearrangement links TRBV12-5 to TRBJ2-4; the D gene is possibly TRBD2 (5 bases). From germline, CDR1 is LGHNT and CDR2 FRNRAP. There are 19 residues in the CDR3. Trimming pared 0 bases from V and 6 bases from J, leaving 24 bases between. The CDR3 sequence: CASGLVRGLSTDPRNIQYF. For the CDR3, the DNA is TGTGCTAGTGGTTTGGTACGAGGACTGTCTACAGACCCAAGAAACATTCAGTACTTC.

The CDR3 sequence: CASTLQGMGEQYF. For the CDR3, the DNA is TGCGCCAGTACCCTACAGGGGATGGGTGAGCAGTACTTC. The V call is TRBV5-1, the J call TRBJ2-7, with 7 bases identical to TRBD1. This CDR3 region has 13 residues. Trimming took 8 bases from V and 7 from J; bases not matched to a gene: 12. Germline CDR1 and CDR2: SGHRS and YFSETQ. The full variable domain, in which reference TRBV5-1 and TRBJ2-7 provide the parts outside the CDR3, is KAGVTQTPRYLIKTRGQQVTLSCSPISGHRSVSWYQQTPGQGLQFLFEYFSETQRNKGNFPGRFSGRQFSNSRSEMNVSTLELGDSALYLCASTLQGMGEQYFGPGTRLTVT.

The sample holds many counts of this clonotype. This chain joins TRBV28 and TRBJ1-2, with D possibly being TRBD1 (5 bases). CDR3 length: 14 residues. Germline loops: CDR1 MDHEN, CDR2 SYDVKM. The V end lost 6 bases, the J end lost 8 bases, and 19 bases lay between the germline ends. CDR3 nucleotide sequence: TGTGCCAGCAGCCCCGCGCTCGGGACGAGAGGCTACACCTTC. Protein product: CASSPALGTRGYTF.

The chain recombines TRBV6-1 with TRBJ1-2, with D possibly being TRBD1 (6 bases). The V end was cut by 5 bases, the J end by 2 bases, with 12 bases between. Germline V gene lookup returns CDR1 MNHNS and CDR2 SASEGT. The CDR3 is 14 residues long. The CDR3: CASSPGGRNYGYTF. In DNA form, the CDR3 reads TGTGCCAGCAGTCCCGGGGGCAGAAACTATGGCTACACCTTC.

V is TRBV10-3 and J is TRBJ2-3, with D tentatively TRBD2 (5 bases). The CDR3 covers 15 residues. The germline V gene encodes CDR1 ENHRY and CDR2 SYGVKD. Trimming removed 6 bases at V and 9 bases at J, with 22 bases between. CDR3 loop: CAIRNRAPGGETQYF. CDR3 DNA sequence: TGTGCCATCAGAAACCGGGCCCCCGGTGGGGAGACGCAGTATTTT.

V is TRBV10-2 and J is TRBJ1-1; no clear D. CDR3 length: 13 amino acids. Germline values: CDR1 WSHSY, CDR2 SAAADI. V dropped 2 bases and J dropped 1 base, with 5 bases sitting between them. For the CDR3, the DNA is TGCGCCAGCAGTGAGAACCAGAACACTGAAGCTTTCTTT. Its protein is CASSENQNTEAFF.

The V call is TRBV5-1, the J call TRBJ2-1, with 13 nucleotides matching TRBD2. This CDR3 has 17 amino acids. The germline gives CDR1 SGHRS, CDR2 YFSETQ. J lost 9 bases, V lost 5 bases, and 14 bases had no gene match. CDR3 nucleotide sequence: TGCGCCAGCAGACGACTACTAGCGGGAGGGCCGGGGGGTGAGCAGTTCTTC. Residues: CASRRLLAGGPGGEQFF.

J is TRBJ2-3 and V is TRBV29-1; 7 nucleotides match TRBD1. Germline V lookup: CDR1 SQVTM, CDR2 ANQGSEA. The CDR3 spans 15 residues. V shed 5 bases, J shed 0 bases, and the junction held 8 bases outside the gene matches. DNA of the CDR3: TGCAGCGTTTCAAGACAGGGCGTGAGCACAGATACGCAGTATTTT. As protein: CSVSRQGVSTDTQYF.

This clonotype was counted ten times or more. The rearrangement joins TRBV12-3 or TRBV12-4 to TRBJ2-3, with 7 bases matching TRBD2. Losses at the gene ends were 3 bases for V and 5 bases for J; bases not matched to a gene: 11. The CDR3 length is 16 residues. The CDR3 reads CASSLREGGWKDTQYF. The CDR3 coding sequence is TGTGCCAGCAGTTTGAGGGAGGGAGGGTGGAAAGATACGCAGTATTTT.

This sequence joins TRBV4-1 and TRBJ1-4; possible D gene TRBD1, 5 bases. Germline loops: CDR1 MGHRA, CDR2 YSYEKL. Trimming pared 3 bases from V and 6 bases from J, leaving 5 bases between. This CDR3 has 12 residues. CDR3 coding DNA: TGCGCCAGCAGCCAGGGGGATGAAAAACTGTTTTTT. Its translation is CASSQGDEKLFF.

This chain links TRBV5-1 with TRBJ1-1, with D unresolved. Germline V gene lookup returns CDR1 SGHRS and CDR2 YFSETQ. The CDR3 contains 16 residues. V lost 4 bases and J 4 bases, leaving 20 bases between the germline ends. The CDR3: CASSPASGILGTEAFF. Written as DNA, the CDR3 is TGCGCCAGCAGCCCGGCGTCGGGGATTTTGGGCACTGAAGCTTTCTTT.

V usage is TRBV11-1 and J usage is TRBJ1-1; tentative D call: TRBD1 (6 bases). The CDR3 runs 15 residues. Germline V gene sequence: CDR1 SGHAT, CDR2 FQDESV (reference sequence). The ends were cut back, 5 bases at V and 0 bases at J, with 13 bases in the middle. The CDR3: CASSPQTGVNTEAFF. The CDR3 nucleotides read TGTGCCAGCAGCCCTCAGACAGGTGTGAACACTGAAGCTTTCTTT.

This clonotype was counted only a few times. The chain is built from TRBV6-2 or TRBV6-3 and TRBJ2-3; TRBD2 agrees at 9 bases. From germline, CDR1 is MNHEY and CDR2 SVGEGT. The CDR3 has 17 amino acids. V gave up 0 bases and J gave up 4 bases; unmatched junction bases: 8. This CDR3 reads CASSYSTALAGPDTQYF. The CDR3 DNA reads TGTGCCAGCAGTTACTCGACGGCTCTAGCGGGACCAGATACGCAGTATTTT.

This clonotype was counted many times. The J gene is TRBJ1-5, the V gene TRBV30; D is unclear. The CDR3 sequence is 14 residues long. Germline V CDR1 and CDR2: GTSNPN, SVGIG (reference sequence). The germline V and J ends were trimmed by 1 base and 4 bases, with 11 bases remaining between them. This CDR3 is CAWSDAWRNQPQHF. The DNA of the CDR3 is TGTGCCTGGAGTGATGCTTGGAGGAATCAGCCCCAGCATTTT.

This clonotype was found a few times. The chain uses TRBV19 and TRBJ2-7, with TRBD2 identical over 8 bases. Germline lookup yields CDR1 LNHDA and CDR2 SQIVND (reference sequence). The CDR3 loop spans 15 amino acids. V shed 4 bases, J shed 2 bases, and the junction held 7 bases outside the gene matches. For the CDR3, the DNA is TGTGCCAGTAGTACTAATCTAGCGGGTCCCTACGAGCAGTACTTC. This translates into CASSTNLAGPYEQYF.

V gene TRBV5-1 combines with J gene TRBJ2-1; 10 bases are a match to TRBD2. The V segment lost 7 bases and the J segment 6 bases; nucleotides outside the gene matches: 16. Per the germline V gene, CDR1 is SGHRS and CDR2 is YFSETQ. The CDR3 contains 17 residues. The CDR3 DNA reads TGCGCCAGCGGACCGGGACTAGCGAGGGCGCCGAGCAATGAGCAGTTCTTC. Protein product: CASGPGLARAPSNEQFF.

V gene TRBV30 combines with J gene TRBJ2-7, with a possible D match to TRBD1 (5 bases). Trimming cost V 1 base and J 3 bases, with 7 bases left between them. This CDR3 region has 12 residues. Germline V CDR1 and CDR2: GTSNPN, SVGIG (reference sequence). In DNA, the CDR3 is TGTGCCTGGAGTGCGACAGTCTACGAGCAGTACTTC. Encoded protein: CAWSATVYEQYF.

The V and J genes are TRBV29-1 and TRBJ2-5; possibly TRBD1 for D (7 bases). Between the trimmed V and J ends, which lost 3 bases and 12 bases, there was a span of 17 bases. The CDR3 has 12 residues. Per the germline V gene, CDR1 is SQVTM and CDR2 is ANQGSEA. The CDR3 nucleotides are TGCAGCGTTGACAGGCAGGGGGAGGCCAAGTACTTC. Protein product: CSVDRQGEAKYF.

This chain links TRBV2 with TRBJ2-5; 8 nucleotides agree with TRBD1. Germline V gives CDR1 SNHLY, CDR2 FYNNEI. The CDR3 is 15 amino acids. Trimming took 6 bases from V and 2 from J; bases not matched to a gene: 8. The CDR3 loop reads CASRGQGLTQETQYF. The CDR3 nucleotides read TGTGCCAGCAGAGGACAGGGACTGACGCAAGAGACCCAGTACTTC.